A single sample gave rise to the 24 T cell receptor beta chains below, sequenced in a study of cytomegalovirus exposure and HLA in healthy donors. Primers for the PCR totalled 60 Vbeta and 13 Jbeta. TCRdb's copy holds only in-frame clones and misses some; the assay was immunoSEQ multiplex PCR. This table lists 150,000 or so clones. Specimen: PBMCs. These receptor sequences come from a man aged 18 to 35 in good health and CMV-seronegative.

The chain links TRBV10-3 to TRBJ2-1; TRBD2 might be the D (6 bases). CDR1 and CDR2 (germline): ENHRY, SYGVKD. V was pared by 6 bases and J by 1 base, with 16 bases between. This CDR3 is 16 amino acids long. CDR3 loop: CAIRTSQRVSYNEQFF. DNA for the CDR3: TGTGCCATCAGGACCTCCCAGCGGGTTTCCTACAATGAGCAGTTCTTC.

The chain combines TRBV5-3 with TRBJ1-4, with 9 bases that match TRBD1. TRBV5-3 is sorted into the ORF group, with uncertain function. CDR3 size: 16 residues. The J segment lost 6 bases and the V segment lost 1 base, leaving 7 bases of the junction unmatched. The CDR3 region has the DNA TGTGCCAGAAGCTTGCCCCGGGACAGGGTTGATGAAAAACTGTTTTTT. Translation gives CARSLPRDRVDEKLFF.

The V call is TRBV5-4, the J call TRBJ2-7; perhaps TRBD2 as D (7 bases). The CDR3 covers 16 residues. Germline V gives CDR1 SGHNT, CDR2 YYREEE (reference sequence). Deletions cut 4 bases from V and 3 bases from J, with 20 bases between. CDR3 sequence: CASSRPTRGAGYEQYF. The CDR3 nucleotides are TGTGCCAGCAGCCGCCCGACTCGGGGGGCAGGCTACGAGCAGTACTTC.

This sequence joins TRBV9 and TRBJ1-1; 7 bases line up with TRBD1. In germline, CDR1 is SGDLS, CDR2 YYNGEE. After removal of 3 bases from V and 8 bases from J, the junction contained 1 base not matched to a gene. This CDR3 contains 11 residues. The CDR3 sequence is CASSGDSEAFF. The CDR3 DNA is TGTGCCAGCAGCGGGGACAGCGAAGCTTTCTTT.

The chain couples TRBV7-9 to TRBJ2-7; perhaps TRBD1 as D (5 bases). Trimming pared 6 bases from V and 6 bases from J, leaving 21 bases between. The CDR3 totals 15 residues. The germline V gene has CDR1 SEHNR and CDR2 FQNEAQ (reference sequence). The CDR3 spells CASRPHNAGSSEQYF. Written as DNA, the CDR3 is TGTGCCAGCAGGCCTCACAACGCAGGGTCTAGCGAGCAGTACTTC.

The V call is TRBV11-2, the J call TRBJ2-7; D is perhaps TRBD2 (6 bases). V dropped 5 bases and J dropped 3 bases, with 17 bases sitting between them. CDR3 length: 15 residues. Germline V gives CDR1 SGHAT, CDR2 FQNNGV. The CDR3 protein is CASSTRVRGSYEQYF. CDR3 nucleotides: TGTGCCAGCAGCACCCGGGTCCGGGGGAGCTACGAGCAGTACTTC. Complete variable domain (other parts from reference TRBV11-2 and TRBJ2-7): EAGVAQSPRYKIIEKRQSVAFWCNPISGHATLYWYQQILGQGPKLLIQFQNNGVVDDSQLPKDRFSAERLKGVDSTLKIQPAKLEDSAVYLCASSTRVRGSYEQYFGPGTRLTVT.

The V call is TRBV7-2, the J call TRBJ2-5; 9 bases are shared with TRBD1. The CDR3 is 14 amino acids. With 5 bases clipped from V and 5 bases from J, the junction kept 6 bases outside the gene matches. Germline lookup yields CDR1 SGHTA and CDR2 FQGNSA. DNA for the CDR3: TGTGCCAGCAGCCGACGGACAGGGGAGGAGACCCAGTACTTC. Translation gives CASSRRTGEETQYF.

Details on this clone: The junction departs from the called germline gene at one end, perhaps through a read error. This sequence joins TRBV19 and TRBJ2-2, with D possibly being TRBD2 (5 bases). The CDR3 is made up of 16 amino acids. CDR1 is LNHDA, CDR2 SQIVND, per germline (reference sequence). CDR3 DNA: TGTGCCAGTAGTATTCCGGTCCCTAGGAACACCGGGGAGCCGTTTTTT. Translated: CASSIPVPRNTGEPFF. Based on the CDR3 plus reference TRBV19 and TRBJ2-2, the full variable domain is DGGITQSPKYLFRKEGQNVTLSCEQNLNHDAMYWYRQDPGQGLRLIYYSQIVNDFQKGDIAEGYSVSREKKESFPLTVTSAQKNPTAFYLCASSIPVPRNTGEPFFGEGSRLTVL.

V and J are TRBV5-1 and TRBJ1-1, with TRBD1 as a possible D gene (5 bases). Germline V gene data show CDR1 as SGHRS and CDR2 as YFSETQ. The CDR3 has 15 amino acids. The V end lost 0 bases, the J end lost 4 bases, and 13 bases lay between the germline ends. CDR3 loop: CASSLATGGVTEAFF. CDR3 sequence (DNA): TGCGCCAGCAGCTTGGCAACTGGAGGGGTCACTGAAGCTTTCTTT.

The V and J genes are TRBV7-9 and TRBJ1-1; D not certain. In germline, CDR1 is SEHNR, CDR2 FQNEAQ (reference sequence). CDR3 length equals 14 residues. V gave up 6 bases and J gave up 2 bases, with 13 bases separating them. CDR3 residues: CASRDQNSNTEAFF. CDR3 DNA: TGTGCCAGCAGAGATCAGAACAGCAACACTGAAGCTTTCTTT.

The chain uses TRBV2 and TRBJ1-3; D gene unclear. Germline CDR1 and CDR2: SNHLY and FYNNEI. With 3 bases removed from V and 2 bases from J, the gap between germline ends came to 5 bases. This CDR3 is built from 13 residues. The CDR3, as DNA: TGTGCCAGCAGTGAGCAGACTGGAAACACCATATATTTT. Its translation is CASSEQTGNTIYF. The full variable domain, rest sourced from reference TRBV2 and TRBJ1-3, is EPEVTQTPSHQVTQMGQEVILRCVPISNHLYFYWYRQILGQKVEFLVSFYNNEISEKSEIFDDQFSVERPDGSNFTLKIRSTKLEDSAMYFCASSEQTGNTIYFGEGSWLTVV.

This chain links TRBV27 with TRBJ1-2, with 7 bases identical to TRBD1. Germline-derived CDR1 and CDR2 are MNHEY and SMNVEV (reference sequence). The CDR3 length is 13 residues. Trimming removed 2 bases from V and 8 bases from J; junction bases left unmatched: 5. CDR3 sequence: CASSLTGTDGYTF. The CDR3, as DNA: TGTGCCAGCAGTTTAACCGGGACAGACGGCTACACCTTC.

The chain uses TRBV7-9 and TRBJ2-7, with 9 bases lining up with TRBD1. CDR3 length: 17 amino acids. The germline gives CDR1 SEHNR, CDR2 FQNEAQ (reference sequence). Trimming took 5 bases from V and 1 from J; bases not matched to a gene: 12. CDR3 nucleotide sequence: TGTGCCAGCAGCCCGTACTCCGGGACAGGGAGATCCTACGAGCAGTACTTC. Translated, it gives CASSPYSGTGRSYEQYF.

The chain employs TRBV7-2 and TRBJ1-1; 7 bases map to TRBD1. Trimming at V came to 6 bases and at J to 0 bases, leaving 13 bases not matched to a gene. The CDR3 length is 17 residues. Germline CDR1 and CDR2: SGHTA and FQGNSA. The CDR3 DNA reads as TGTGCCAGCAGAGGACAGAGACAGGGCGGCATGAACACTGAAGCTTTCTTT. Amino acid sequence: CASRGQRQGGMNTEAFF.

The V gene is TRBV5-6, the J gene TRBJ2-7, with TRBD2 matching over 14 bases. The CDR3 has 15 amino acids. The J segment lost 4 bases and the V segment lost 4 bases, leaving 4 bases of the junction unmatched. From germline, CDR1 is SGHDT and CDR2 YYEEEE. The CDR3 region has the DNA TGTGCCAGCAGCCCCAGGACTAGCGGGAGGTACGAGCAGTACTTC. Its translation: CASSPRTSGRYEQYF.

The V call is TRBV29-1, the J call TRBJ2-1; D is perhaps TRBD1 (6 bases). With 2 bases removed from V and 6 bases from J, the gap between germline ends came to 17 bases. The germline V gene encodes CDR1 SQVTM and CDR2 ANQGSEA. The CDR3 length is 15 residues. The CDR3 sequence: CSVELLTGRLNEQFF. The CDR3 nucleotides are TGCAGCGTTGAACTGTTGACAGGACGGCTCAATGAGCAGTTCTTC.

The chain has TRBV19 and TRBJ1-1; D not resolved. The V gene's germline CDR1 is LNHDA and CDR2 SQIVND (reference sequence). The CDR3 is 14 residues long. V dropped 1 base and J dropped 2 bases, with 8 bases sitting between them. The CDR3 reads CASSIGRGNTEAFF. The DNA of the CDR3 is TGTGCCAGTAGTATAGGGCGGGGAAACACTGAAGCTTTCTTT.

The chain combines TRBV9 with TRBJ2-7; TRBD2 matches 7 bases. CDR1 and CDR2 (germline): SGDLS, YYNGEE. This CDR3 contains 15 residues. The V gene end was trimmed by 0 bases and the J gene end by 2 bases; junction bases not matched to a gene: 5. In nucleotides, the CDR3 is TGTGCCAGCAGCGTAGGTCTAGCGGAAACCTACGAGCAGTACTTC. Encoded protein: CASSVGLAETYEQYF.

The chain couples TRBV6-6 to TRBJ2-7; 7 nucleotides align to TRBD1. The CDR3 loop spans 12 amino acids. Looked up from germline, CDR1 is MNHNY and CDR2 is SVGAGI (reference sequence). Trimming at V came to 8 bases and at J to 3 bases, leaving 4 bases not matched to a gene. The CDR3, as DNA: TGTGCCAGCCAGGGGGAGATCTACGAGCAGTACTTC. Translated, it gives CASQGEIYEQYF.

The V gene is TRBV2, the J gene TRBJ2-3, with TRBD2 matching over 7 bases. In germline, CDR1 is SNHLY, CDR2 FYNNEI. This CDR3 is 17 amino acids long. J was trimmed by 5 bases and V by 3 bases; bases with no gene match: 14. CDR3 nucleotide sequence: TGTGCCAGCAGTGACATGGCGGGAGACTCTTCAAGAGATACGCAGTATTTT. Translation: CASSDMAGDSSRDTQYF.

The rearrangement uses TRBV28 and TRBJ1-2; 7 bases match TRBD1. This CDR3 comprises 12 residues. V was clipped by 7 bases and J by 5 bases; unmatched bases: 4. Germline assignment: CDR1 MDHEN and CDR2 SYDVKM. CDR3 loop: CASNRGKYGYTF. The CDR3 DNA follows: TGTGCCAGCAACAGGGGCAAATATGGCTACACCTTC.

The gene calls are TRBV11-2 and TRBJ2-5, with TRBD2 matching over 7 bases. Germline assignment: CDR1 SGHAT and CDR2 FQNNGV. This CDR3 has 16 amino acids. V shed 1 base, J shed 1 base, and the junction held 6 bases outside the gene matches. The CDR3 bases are TGTGCCAGCAGCTTAGTTGGGGACTACCCCCAAGAGACCCAGTACTTC. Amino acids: CASSLVGDYPQETQYF.

Written as DNA, the CDR3 is TGTGCCAGCAGCGAAACAACCCGGACACTTAATGAAAAACTGTTTTTT. This gives the protein CASSETTRTLNEKLFF. This chain uses TRBV6-1 with TRBJ1-4, with D possibly being TRBD1 (5 bases). Trimming stripped 6 bases from V and 4 bases from J, with 18 bases between. Germline CDR1 is MNHNS and CDR2 is SASEGT. This CDR3 region has 16 residues.

CDR3 DNA sequence: TGTGCCAGCAGCTTACTCCAGAGGACATTCGGCTACACCTTC. It codes for CASSLLQRTFGYTF. The chain carries TRBV7-2 and TRBJ1-2; a possible D gene is TRBD1 (5 bases). This CDR3 is built from 14 residues. CDR1 is SGHTA and CDR2 is FQGNSA in the germline V gene. The V end lost 2 bases, the J end lost 8 bases, and 15 bases lay between the germline ends.